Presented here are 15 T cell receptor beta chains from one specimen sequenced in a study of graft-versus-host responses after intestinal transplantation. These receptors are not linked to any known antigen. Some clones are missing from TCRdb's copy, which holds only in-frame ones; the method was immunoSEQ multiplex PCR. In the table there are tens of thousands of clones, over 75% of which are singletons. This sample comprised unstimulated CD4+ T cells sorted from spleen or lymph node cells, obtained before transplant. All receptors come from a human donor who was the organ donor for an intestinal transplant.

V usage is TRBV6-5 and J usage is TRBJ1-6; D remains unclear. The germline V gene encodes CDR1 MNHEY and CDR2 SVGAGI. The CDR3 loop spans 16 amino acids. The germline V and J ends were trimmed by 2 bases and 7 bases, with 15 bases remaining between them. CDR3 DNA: TGTGCCAGCAGTTACGGGCAGCCCCCTGGAAATTCACCCCTCCACTTT. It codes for CASSYGQPPGNSPLHF.

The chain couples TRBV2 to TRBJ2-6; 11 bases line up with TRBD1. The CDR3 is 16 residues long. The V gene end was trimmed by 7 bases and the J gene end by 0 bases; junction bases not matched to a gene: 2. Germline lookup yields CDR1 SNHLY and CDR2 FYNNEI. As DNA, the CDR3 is TGTGCCAGCAAGGGGACAGGGGGCTCTGGGGCCAACGTCCTGACTTTC. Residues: CASKGTGGSGANVLTF.

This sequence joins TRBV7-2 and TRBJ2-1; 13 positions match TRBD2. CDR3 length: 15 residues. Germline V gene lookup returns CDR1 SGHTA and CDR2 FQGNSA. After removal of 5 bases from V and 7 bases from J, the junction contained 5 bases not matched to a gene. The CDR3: CASSPMGLAGNEQFF. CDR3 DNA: TGTGCCAGCAGCCCCATGGGACTAGCGGGAAATGAGCAGTTCTTC.

The CDR3 DNA reads TGCAGCGTTGTTGGGACAGGGTTAAGGGGCTACACCTTC. This encodes CSVVGTGLRGYTF. V and J are TRBV29-1 and TRBJ1-2; TRBD1 agrees at 9 bases. This CDR3 has 13 amino acids. Per the germline V gene, CDR1 is SQVTM and CDR2 is ANQGSEA. J gave up 8 bases and V 4 bases, and 8 bases lay outside the gene matches.

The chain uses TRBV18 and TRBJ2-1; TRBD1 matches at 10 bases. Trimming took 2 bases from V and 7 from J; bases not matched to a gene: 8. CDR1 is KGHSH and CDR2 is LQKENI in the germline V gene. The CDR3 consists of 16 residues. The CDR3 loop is CASSPSIGTGVNEQFF. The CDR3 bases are TGTGCCAGCTCACCATCGATAGGGACAGGGGTAAATGAGCAGTTCTTC.

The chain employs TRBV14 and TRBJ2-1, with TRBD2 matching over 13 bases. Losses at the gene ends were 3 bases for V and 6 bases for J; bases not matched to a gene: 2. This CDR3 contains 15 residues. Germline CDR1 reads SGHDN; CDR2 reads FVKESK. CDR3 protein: CASSQRLAGGNEQFF. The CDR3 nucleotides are TGTGCCAGCAGCCAGAGACTAGCGGGGGGCAATGAGCAGTTCTTC.

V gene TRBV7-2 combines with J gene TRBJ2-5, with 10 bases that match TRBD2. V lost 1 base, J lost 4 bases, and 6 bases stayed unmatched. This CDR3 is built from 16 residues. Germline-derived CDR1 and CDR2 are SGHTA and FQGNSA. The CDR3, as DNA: TGTGCCAGCAGCTTAGGAGGTCTAGCGGGGGTAGAGACCCAGTACTTC. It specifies CASSLGGLAGVETQYF.

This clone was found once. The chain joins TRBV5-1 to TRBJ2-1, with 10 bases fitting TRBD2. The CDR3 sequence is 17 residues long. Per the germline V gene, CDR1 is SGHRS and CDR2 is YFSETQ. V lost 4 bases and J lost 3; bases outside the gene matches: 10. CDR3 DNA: TGCGCCAGCAGCGGCGGACTAGCGGCCCCAATCTACAATGAGCAGTTCTTC. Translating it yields CASSGGLAAPIYNEQFF.

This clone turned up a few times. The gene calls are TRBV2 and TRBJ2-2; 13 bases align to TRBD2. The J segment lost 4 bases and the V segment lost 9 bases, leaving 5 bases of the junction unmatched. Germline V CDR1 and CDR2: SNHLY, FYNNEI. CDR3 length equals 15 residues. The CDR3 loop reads CARRLAGGPTGELFF. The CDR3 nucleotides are TGTGCCAGACGACTAGCGGGGGGTCCCACCGGGGAGCTGTTTTTT. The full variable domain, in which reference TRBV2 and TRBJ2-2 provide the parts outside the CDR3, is EPEVTQTPSHQVTQMGQEVILRCVPISNHLYFYWYRQILGQKVEFLVSFYNNEISEKSEIFDDQFSVERPDGSNFTLKIRSTKLEDSAMYFCARRLAGGPTGELFFGEGSRLTVL.

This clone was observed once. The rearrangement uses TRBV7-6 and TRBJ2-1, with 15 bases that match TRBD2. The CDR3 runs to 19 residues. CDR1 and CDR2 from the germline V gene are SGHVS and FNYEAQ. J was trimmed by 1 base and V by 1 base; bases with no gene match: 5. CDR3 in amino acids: CASSLVGLAGGPSYNEQFF. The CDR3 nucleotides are TGTGCCAGCAGCTTAGTTGGACTAGCGGGGGGGCCATCCTACAATGAGCAGTTCTTC.

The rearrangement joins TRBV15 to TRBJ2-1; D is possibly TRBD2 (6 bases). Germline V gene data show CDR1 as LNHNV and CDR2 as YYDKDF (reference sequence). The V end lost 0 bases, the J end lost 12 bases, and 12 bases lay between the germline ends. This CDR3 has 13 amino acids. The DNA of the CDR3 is TGTGCCACCAGCAGAGACGGGGGAGCGGGGCAGTTCTTC. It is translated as CATSRDGGAGQFF.

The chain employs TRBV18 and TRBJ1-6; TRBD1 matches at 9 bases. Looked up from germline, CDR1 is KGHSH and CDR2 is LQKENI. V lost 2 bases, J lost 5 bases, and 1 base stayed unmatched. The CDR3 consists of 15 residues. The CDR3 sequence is CASSPRDRDNSPLHF. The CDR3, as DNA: TGTGCCAGCTCACCAAGGGACAGGGATAATTCACCCCTCCACTTT.

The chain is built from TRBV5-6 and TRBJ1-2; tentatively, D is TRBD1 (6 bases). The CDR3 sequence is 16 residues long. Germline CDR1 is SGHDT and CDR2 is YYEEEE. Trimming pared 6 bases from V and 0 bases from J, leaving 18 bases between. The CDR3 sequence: CASTRGGPGTNYGYTF. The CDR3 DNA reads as TGTGCCAGCACCAGAGGGGGACCGGGGACTAACTATGGCTACACCTTC. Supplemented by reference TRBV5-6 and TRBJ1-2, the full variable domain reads DAGVTQSPTHLIKTRGQQVTLRCSPKSGHDTVSWYQQALGQGPQFIFQYYEEEERQRGNFPDRFSGHQFPNYSSELNVNALLLGDSALYLCASTRGGPGTNYGYTFGSGTRLTVV.

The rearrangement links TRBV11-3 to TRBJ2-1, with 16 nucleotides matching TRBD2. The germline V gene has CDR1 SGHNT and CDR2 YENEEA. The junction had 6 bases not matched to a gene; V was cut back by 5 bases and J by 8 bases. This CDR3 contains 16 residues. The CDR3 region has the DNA TGTGCCAGCAGCCGGGGACTAGCGGGGGGGCGGGATGAGCAGTTCTTC. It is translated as CASSRGLAGGRDEQFF.

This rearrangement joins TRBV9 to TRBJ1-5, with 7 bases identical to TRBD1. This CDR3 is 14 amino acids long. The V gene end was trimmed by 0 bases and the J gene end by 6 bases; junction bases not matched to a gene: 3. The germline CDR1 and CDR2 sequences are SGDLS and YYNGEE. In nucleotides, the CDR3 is TGTGCCAGCAGCGTAGGACAGGGAAGTCAGCCCCAGCATTTT. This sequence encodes CASSVGQGSQPQHF. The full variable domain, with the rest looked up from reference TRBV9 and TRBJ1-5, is DSGVTQTPKHLITATGQRVTLRCSPRSGDLSVYWYQQSLDQGLQFLIQYYNGEERAKGNILERFSAQQFPDLHSELNLSSLELGDSALYFCASSVGQGSQPQHFGDGTRLSIL.